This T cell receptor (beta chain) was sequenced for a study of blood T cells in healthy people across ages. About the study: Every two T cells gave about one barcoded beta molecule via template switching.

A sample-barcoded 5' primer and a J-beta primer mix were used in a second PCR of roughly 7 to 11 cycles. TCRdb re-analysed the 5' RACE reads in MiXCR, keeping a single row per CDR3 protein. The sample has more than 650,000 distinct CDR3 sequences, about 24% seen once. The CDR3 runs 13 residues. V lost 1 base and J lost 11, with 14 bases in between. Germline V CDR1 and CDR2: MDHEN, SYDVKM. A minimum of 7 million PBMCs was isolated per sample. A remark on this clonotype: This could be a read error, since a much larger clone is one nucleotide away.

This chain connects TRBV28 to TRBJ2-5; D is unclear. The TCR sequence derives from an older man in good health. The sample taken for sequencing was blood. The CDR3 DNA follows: TGTGCCAGCAGTTTATCCGGCAGAGATGAGCAGTACTTC. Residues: CASSLSGRDEQYF. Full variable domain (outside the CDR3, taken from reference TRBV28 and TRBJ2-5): DVKVTQSSRYLVKRTGEKVFLECVQDMDHENMFWYRQDPGLGLRLIYFSYDVKMKEKGDIPEGYSVSREKKERFSLILESASTNQTSMYLCASSLSGRDEQYFGPGTRLLVL.